The 14 T cell receptor beta chains below all came from one sample that was sequenced in a study of T-cell reconstitution after alpha-beta-depleted transplantation in children. Molecular barcoding with unique molecular identifiers was used for the TCRbeta library. One entry per CDR3 protein results from TCRdb running MiXCR on the PCR reads. The sample lists a few hundred thousand distinct CDR3 sequences, 27% occurring once. The sequenced sample was PBMCs, obtained before TCRalphabeta/CD19-depleted stem cell transplant. All receptors derive from a boy younger than two with Wiskott-Aldrich syndrome, due to receive a stem cell transplant.

The J gene is TRBJ2-4, the V gene TRBV5-1; TRBD2 aligns across 7 bases. Germline CDR1 reads SGHRS; CDR2 reads YFSETQ. The CDR3 covers 16 residues. V lost 1 base, J lost 8 bases, and 12 bases stayed unmatched. The CDR3 DNA follows: TGCGCCAGCAGCTTGATAGCTAGCGGACCACCCGACATTCAGTACTTC. Encoded protein: CASSLIASGPPDIQYF. Variable domain in full (rest from reference TRBV5-1 and TRBJ2-4): KAGVTQTPRYLIKTRGQQVTLSCSPISGHRSVSWYQQTPGQGLQFLFEYFSETQRNKGNFPGRFSGRQFSNSRSEMNVSTLELGDSALYLCASSLIASGPPDIQYFGAGTRLSVL.

Many counts were recorded for this clonotype. The chain is built from TRBV6-1 and TRBJ1-1, with D tentatively TRBD1 (6 bases). This CDR3 contains 16 residues. Germline lookup yields CDR1 MNHNS and CDR2 SASEGT. V was shortened by 6 bases and J by 4 bases, with 21 bases between the two germline ends. For the CDR3, the DNA is TGTGCCAGCAGCCCCGGACAGCCCCATCTCAGCACTGAAGCTTTCTTT. Translating gives CASSPGQPHLSTEAFF.

The genes are TRBV5-1 and TRBJ2-1; TRBD2 aligns across 8 bases. The V gene end was trimmed by 4 bases and the J gene end by 8 bases; junction bases not matched to a gene: 8. CDR3 length: 14 amino acids. Germline CDR1 and CDR2: SGHRS and YFSETQ. The CDR3 bases are TGCGCCAGCAGCGGGGGACTAGGCACGGATGAGCAGTTCTTC. Protein sequence: CASSGGLGTDEQFF.

The chain uses TRBV6-1 and TRBJ2-1; 10 bases are shared with TRBD2. Germline trimming cut 5 bases from V and 10 bases from J; bases unmatched to any gene: 11. CDR3 size: 15 residues. The germline CDR1 and CDR2 sequences are MNHNS and SASEGT. CDR3 loop: CASSRAGGPEYEQFF. Written as DNA, the CDR3 is TGTGCCAGCAGTCGAGCGGGAGGGCCGGAATACGAGCAGTTCTTC.

DNA of the CDR3: TGTGCCAGCAGCTTCGGGGGACAGGGGAGCTCCTATAATTCACCCCTCCACTTT. Its protein is CASSFGGQGSSYNSPLHF. The chain combines TRBV11-1 with TRBJ1-6, with 10 positions matching TRBD1. CDR1 and CDR2 (germline): SGHAT, FQDESV (reference sequence). This CDR3 has 18 residues. V was clipped by 3 bases and J by 0 bases; unmatched bases: 5.

This clonotype was detected only a few times. The chain recombines TRBV19 with TRBJ2-1; D gene unclear. Trimming left V 4 bases short and J 7 bases short, with 8 bases between. The germline V gene has CDR1 LNHDA and CDR2 SQIVND (reference sequence). This CDR3 is built from 12 residues. The CDR3 bases are TGTGCCAGTAGTAATGCCAGAAATGAGCAGTTCTTC. Its protein is CASSNARNEQFF.

This clonotype was picked up a small number of times. The rearrangement links TRBV20-1 to TRBJ2-3; D uncertain. V was shortened by 4 bases and J by 2 bases, with 13 bases between the two germline ends. CDR3 length: 14 residues. Germline V lookup: CDR1 DFQATT, CDR2 SNEGSKA (reference sequence). This chain's CDR3 is CSAKSPSITDTQYF. CDR3 in DNA: TGCAGTGCTAAGAGTCCCTCTATCACAGATACGCAGTATTTT.

The V call is TRBV27, the J call TRBJ1-5; tentative D call: TRBD1 (6 bases). The CDR3 has 15 residues. V shed 3 bases and J shed 6 bases, with 15 bases lying between them. From germline, CDR1 is MNHEY and CDR2 SMNVEV (reference sequence). For the CDR3, the DNA is TGTGCCAGCAGTTTGATGGGGGCGGGGGGTCAGCCCCAGCATTTT. The encoded protein is CASSLMGAGGQPQHF.

The chain combines TRBV5-1 with TRBJ2-1; TRBD2 might be the D (5 bases). The CDR3 runs to 15 residues. The germline CDR1 and CDR2 sequences are SGHRS and YFSETQ. The V and J ends lost 1 base and 4 bases respectively, with 12 bases between them. The chain's CDR3 is CASSLISGRYNEQFF. DNA of the CDR3: TGCGCCAGCAGCTTGATAAGCGGCCGGTACAATGAGCAGTTCTTC.

V gene TRBV10-1 combines with J gene TRBJ2-1, with TRBD2 as a possible D gene (7 bases). Trimming removed 0 bases at V and 6 bases at J, with 12 bases between. The CDR3 spans 15 residues. The germline V gene encodes CDR1 WNHNN and CDR2 SYGVQD (reference sequence). The CDR3, as DNA: TGCGCCAGCAGTGAGTCAGGGGAGGGGGTCAATGAGCAGTTCTTC. Protein sequence: CASSESGEGVNEQFF.

The V call is TRBV7-8, the J call TRBJ1-4; D gene unclear. Deletions cut 0 bases from V and 8 bases from J, with 10 bases between. The CDR3 runs 14 residues. CDR1 and CDR2 from the germline V gene are SGHVS and FQNEAQ. CDR3 coding DNA: TGTGCCAGCAGCTTAGCCGGGGATGCAGAAAAACTGTTTTTT. Translated, it gives CASSLAGDAEKLFF.

The chain combines TRBV5-1 with TRBJ2-1; 11 bases line up with TRBD2. V lost 5 bases, J lost 0 bases, and 10 bases stayed unmatched. The CDR3 spans 18 residues. Germline lookup yields CDR1 SGHRS and CDR2 YFSETQ. CDR3 protein: CASRAPSSGGSSYNEQFF. The CDR3 bases are TGCGCCAGCAGGGCCCCTTCTAGCGGGGGGAGCTCCTACAATGAGCAGTTCTTC.

The chain carries TRBV5-1 and TRBJ2-7; the D gene is possibly TRBD2 (7 bases). CDR1 SGHRS and CDR2 YFSETQ come from the germline V gene. V was clipped by 4 bases and J by 3 bases, with 20 bases between them. The CDR3 is 16 amino acids. The CDR3 sequence is CASSIAGVGQSYEQYF. The CDR3 DNA reads TGCGCCAGCAGCATCGCGGGGGTCGGACAGAGCTACGAGCAGTACTTC. The full variable domain, rest sourced from reference TRBV5-1 and TRBJ2-7, is KAGVTQTPRYLIKTRGQQVTLSCSPISGHRSVSWYQQTPGQGLQFLFEYFSETQRNKGNFPGRFSGRQFSNSRSEMNVSTLELGDSALYLCASSIAGVGQSYEQYFGPGTRLTVT.

J is TRBJ2-5 and V is TRBV28; the match to TRBD1 covers 7 bases. The CDR3 runs to 13 residues. Per germline, CDR1 MDHEN and CDR2 SYDVKM. Unmatched junction bases numbered 4, after V lost 6 bases and J lost 3 bases. As DNA, the CDR3 is TGTGCCAGCAGATTAGACAGGGAAGAGACCCAGTACTTC. It encodes CASRLDREETQYF.